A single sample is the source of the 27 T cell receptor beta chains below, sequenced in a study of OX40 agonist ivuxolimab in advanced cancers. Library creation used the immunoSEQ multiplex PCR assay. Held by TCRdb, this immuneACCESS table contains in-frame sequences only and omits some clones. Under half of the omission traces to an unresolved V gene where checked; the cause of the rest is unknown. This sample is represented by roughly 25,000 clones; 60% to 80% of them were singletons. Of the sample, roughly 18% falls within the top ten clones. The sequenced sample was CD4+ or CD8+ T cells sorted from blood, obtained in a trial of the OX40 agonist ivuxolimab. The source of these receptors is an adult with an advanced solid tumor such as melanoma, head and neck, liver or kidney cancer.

CDR3 loop: CASSPDRVAGELFF. For the CDR3, the DNA is TGCGCCAGCAGCCCCGACAGGGTGGCCGGGGAGCTGTTTTTT. J is TRBJ2-2 and V is TRBV5-1; 7 nucleotides line up with TRBD1. This CDR3 is built from 14 residues. The V gene's germline CDR1 is SGHRS and CDR2 YFSETQ. V lost 4 bases and J lost 6; bases outside the gene matches: 6.

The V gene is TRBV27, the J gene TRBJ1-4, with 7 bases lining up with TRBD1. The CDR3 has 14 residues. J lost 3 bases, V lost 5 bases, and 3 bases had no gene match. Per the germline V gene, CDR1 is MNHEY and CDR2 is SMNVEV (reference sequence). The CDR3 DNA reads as TGTGCCAGCAGTCCGGGACAGCCTAATGAAAAACTGTTTTTT. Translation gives CASSPGQPNEKLFF.

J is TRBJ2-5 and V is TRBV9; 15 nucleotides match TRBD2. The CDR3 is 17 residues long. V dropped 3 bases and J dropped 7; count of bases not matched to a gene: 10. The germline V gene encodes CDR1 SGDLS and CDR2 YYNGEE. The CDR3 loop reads CASSAGLAGGASGTQYF. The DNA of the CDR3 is TGTGCCAGCAGCGCTGGACTAGCGGGGGGGGCCAGCGGGACCCAGTACTTC.

Here the CDR3 reads CASSRTDEQFF. CDR3 sequence (DNA): TGTGCCAGCAGCCGGACAGACGAGCAGTTCTTC. This chain uses TRBV6-1 with TRBJ2-1; TRBD1 might be the D (6 bases). The V end lost 6 bases, the J end lost 10 bases, and 10 bases lay between the germline ends. The CDR3 consists of 11 residues. Germline CDR1 reads MNHNS; CDR2 reads SASEGT.

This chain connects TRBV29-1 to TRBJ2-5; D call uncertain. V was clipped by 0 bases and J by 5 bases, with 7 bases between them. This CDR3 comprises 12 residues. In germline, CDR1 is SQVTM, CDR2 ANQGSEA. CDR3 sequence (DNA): TGCAGCGTTGAAGATCGTGTGGAGACCCAGTACTTC. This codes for CSVEDRVETQYF. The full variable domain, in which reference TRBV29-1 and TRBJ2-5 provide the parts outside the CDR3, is SAVISQKPSRDICQRGTSLTIQCQVDSQVTMMFWYRQQPGQSLTLIATANQGSEATYESGFVIDKFPISRPNLTFSTLTVSNMSPEDSSIYLCSVEDRVETQYFGPGTRLLVL.

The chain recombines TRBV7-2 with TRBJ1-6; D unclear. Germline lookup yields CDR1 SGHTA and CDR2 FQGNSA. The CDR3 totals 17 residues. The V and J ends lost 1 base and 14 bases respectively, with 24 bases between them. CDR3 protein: CASSLGVRVTPGTALHF. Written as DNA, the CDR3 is TGTGCCAGCAGCTTAGGGGTCCGCGTTACCCCCGGAACGGCCCTCCACTTT.

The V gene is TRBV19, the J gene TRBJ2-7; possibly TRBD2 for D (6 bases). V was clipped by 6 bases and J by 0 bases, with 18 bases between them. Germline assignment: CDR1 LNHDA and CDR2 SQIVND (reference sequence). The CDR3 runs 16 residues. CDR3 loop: CASRSAWFGSSYEQYF. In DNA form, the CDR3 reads TGTGCCAGTAGAAGTGCTTGGTTCGGGAGCTCCTACGAGCAGTACTTC.

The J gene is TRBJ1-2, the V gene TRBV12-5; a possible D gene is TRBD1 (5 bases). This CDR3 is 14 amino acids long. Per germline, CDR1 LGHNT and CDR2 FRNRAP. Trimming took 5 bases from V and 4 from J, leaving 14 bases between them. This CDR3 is CASGPGTAIYGYTF. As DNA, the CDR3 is TGTGCTAGTGGTCCTGGGACCGCCATCTATGGCTACACCTTC.

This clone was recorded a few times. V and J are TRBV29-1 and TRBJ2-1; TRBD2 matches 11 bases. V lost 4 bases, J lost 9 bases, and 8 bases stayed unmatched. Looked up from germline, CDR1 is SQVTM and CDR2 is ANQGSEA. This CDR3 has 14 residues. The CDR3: CSVGLAGGISEQFF. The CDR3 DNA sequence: TGCAGCGTTGGCCTAGCGGGAGGAATCAGTGAGCAGTTCTTC.

CDR3 protein: CASSLAGPSGNTIYF. The DNA for the CDR3 is TGTGCCAGCAGCTTAGCAGGCCCCTCTGGAAACACCATATATTTT. The chain couples TRBV5-6 to TRBJ1-3; D not resolved. The CDR3 runs 15 residues. V was cut by 2 bases and J by 0 bases, with 9 bases left in between. Germline V gene lookup returns CDR1 SGHDT and CDR2 YYEEEE. The full variable domain, in which reference TRBV5-6 and TRBJ1-3 provide the parts outside the CDR3, is DAGVTQSPTHLIKTRGQQVTLRCSPKSGHDTVSWYQQALGQGPQFIFQYYEEEERQRGNFPDRFSGHQFPNYSSELNVNALLLGDSALYLCASSLAGPSGNTIYFGEGSWLTVV.

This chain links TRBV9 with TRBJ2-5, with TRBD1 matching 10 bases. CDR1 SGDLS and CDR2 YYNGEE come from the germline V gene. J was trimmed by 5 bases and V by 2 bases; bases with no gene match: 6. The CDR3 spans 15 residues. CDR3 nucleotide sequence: TGTGCCAGCAGCGTCGGGACAGGGGACGGGGAGACCCAGTACTTC. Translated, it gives CASSVGTGDGETQYF.

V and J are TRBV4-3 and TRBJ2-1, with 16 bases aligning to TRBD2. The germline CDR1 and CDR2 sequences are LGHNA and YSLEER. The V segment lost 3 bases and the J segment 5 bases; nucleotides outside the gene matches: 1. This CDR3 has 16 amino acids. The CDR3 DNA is TGCGCCAGCAGCCAGGGACTAGCGGGAGGGCACAATGAGCAGTTCTTC. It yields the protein CASSQGLAGGHNEQFF.

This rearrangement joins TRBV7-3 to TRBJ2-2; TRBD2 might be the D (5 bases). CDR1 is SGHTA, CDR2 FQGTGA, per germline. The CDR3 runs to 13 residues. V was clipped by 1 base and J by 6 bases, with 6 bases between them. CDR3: CASSLKRAGELFF. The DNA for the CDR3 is TGTGCCAGCAGCTTAAAGAGGGCCGGGGAGCTGTTTTTT.

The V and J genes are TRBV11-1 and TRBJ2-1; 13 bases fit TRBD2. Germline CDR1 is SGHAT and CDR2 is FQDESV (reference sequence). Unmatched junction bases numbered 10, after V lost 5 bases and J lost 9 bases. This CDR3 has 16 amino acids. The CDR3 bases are TGTGCCAGCAGCCCTTCCCCCGGGACTAGCGGGATTGAGCAGTTCTTC. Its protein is CASSPSPGTSGIEQFF.

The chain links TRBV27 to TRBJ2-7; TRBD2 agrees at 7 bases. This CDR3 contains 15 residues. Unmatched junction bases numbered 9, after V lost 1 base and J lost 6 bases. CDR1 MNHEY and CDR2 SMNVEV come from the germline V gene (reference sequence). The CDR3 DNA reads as TGTGCCAGCAGTTTATTCCTCTCGGGGGGAGGCGAGCAGTACTTC. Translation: CASSLFLSGGGEQYF.

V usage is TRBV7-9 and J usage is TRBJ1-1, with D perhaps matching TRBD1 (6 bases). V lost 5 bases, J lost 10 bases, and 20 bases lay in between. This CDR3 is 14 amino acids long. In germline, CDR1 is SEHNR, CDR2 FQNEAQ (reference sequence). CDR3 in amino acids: CASSPAGGASRAFF. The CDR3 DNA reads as TGTGCCAGCAGCCCGGCGGGGGGCGCAAGTAGAGCTTTCTTT.

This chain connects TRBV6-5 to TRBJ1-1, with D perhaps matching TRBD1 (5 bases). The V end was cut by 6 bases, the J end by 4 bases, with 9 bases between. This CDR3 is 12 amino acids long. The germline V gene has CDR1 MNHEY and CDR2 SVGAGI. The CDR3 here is CASRYRTTEAFF. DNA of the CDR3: TGTGCCAGCAGATACAGGACCACTGAAGCTTTCTTT.

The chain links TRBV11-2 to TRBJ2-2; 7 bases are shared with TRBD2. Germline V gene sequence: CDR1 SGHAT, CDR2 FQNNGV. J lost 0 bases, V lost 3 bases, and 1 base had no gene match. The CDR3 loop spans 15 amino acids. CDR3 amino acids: CASSLAGANTGELFF. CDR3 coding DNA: TGTGCCAGCAGCTTGGCGGGGGCGAACACCGGGGAGCTGTTTTTT.

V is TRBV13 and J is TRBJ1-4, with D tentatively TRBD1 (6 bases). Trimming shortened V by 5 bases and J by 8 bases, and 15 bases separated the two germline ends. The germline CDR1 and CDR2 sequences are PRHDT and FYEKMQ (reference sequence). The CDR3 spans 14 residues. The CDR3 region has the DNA TGTGCCAGCAGCCTCAGGGGCGGGGGAGAAAAACTGTTTTTT. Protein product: CASSLRGGGEKLFF.

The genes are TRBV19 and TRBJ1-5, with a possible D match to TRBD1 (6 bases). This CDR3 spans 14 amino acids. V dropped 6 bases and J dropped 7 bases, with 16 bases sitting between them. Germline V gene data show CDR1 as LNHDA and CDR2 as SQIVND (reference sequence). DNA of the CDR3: TGTGCCAGTAGACAAACAGGGTGGCACCAGCCCCAGCATTTT. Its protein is CASRQTGWHQPQHF.

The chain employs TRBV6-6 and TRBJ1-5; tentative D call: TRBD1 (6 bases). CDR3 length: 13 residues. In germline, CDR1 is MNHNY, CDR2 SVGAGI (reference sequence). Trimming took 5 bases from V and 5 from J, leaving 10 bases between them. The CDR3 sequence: CASSLGGHQPQHF. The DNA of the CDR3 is TGTGCCAGCAGTCTAGGGGGTCATCAGCCCCAGCATTTT.

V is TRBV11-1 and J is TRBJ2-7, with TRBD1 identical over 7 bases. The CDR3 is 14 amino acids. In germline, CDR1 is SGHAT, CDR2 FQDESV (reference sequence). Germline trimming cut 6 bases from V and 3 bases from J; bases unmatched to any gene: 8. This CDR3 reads CASSHRDRNYEQYF. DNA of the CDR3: TGTGCCAGCAGTCACCGGGACAGAAACTACGAGCAGTACTTC.

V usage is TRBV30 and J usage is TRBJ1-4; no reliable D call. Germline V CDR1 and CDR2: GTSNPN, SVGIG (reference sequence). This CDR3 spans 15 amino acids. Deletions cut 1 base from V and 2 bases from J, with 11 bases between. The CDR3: CAWSATGSTNEKLFF. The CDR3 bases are TGTGCCTGGAGTGCCACTGGGAGCACTAATGAAAAACTGTTTTTT.

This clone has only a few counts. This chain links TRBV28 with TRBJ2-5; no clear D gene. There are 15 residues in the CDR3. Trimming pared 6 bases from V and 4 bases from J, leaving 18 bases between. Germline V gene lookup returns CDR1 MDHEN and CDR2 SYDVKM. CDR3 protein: CASSVGPPLGETQYF. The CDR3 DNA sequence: TGTGCCAGCAGCGTCGGGCCTCCCCTGGGAGAGACCCAGTACTTC.

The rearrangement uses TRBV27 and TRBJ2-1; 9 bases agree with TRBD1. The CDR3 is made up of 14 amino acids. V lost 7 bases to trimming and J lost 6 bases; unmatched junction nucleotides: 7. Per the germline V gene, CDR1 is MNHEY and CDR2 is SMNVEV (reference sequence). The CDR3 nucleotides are TGTGCCAGCAAAAGACCGGGACAGGGCAATGAGCAGTTCTTC. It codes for CASKRPGQGNEQFF.

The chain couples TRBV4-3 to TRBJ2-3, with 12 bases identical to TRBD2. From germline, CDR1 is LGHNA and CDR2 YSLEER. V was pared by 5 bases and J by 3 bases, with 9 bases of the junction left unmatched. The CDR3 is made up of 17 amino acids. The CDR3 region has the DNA TGCGCCAGCAGCGGATGGGGCCTAGCGGGAGGGACAGATACGCAGTATTTT. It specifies CASSGWGLAGGTDTQYF.

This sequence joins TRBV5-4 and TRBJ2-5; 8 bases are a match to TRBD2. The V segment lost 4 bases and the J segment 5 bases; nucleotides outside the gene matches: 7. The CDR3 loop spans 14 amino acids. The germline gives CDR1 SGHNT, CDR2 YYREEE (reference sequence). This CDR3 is CASSLYSGVETQYF. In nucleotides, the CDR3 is TGTGCCAGCAGCCTCTATAGCGGGGTCGAGACCCAGTACTTC.